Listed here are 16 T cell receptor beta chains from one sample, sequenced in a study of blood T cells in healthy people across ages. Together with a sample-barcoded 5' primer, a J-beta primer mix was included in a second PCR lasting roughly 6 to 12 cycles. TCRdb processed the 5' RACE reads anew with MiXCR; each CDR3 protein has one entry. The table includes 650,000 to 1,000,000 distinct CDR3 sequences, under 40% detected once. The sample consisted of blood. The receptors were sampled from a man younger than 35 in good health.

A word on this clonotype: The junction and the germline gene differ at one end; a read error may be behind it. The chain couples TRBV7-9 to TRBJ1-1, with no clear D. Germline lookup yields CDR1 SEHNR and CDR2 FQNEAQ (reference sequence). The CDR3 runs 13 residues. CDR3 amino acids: CASSLRRDTEAFF. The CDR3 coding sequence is TGTGCCAGCAGCTTGAGGCGAGACACAGAAGCTTTCTTT.

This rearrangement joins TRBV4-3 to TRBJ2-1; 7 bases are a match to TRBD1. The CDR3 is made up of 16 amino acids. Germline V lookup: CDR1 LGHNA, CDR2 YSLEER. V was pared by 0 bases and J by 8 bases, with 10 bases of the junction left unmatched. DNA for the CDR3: TGCGCCAGCAGCCAAGATACTTCAGGGGGAATGGATGAGCAGTTCTTC. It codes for CASSQDTSGGMDEQFF.

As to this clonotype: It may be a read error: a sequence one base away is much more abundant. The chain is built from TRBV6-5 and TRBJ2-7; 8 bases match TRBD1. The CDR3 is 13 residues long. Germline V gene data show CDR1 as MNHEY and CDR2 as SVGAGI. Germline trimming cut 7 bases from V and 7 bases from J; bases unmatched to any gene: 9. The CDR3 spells CASKLPGGDEQYF. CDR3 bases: TGTGCCAGCAAACTCCCAGGGGGCGATGAGCAGTACTTC.

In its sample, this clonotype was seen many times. CDR3 in amino acids: CASSDRSSYEQYF. The CDR3, as DNA: TGTGCCAGCTCGGACAGGAGCTCCTACGAGCAGTACTTC. This chain joins TRBV27 and TRBJ2-7, with 7 bases that match TRBD1. V trimming: 8 bases; J trimming: 0 bases; junction bases outside the gene matches: 4. Germline CDR1 and CDR2: MNHEY and SMNVEV (reference sequence). The CDR3 is 13 residues long.

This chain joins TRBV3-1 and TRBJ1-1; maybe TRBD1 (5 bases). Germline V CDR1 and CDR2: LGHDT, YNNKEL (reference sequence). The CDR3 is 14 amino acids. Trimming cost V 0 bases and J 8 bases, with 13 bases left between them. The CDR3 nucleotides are TGTGCCAGCAGCCAAGAAGCAGGGTTCTTAGAAGCTTTCTTT. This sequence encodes CASSQEAGFLEAFF.

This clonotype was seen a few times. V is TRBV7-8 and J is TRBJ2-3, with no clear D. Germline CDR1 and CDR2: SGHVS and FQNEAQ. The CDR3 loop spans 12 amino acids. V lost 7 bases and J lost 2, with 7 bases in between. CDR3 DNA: TGTGCCAGCACCCGATACACAGATACGCAGTATTTT. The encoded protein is CASTRYTDTQYF.

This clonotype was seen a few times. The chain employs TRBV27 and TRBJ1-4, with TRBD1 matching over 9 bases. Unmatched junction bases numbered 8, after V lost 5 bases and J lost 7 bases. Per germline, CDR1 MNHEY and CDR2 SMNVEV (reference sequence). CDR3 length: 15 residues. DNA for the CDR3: TGTGCCAGCAGTGTCCGGGACAGGGAGGGTGAAAAACTGTTTTTT. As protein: CASSVRDREGEKLFF.

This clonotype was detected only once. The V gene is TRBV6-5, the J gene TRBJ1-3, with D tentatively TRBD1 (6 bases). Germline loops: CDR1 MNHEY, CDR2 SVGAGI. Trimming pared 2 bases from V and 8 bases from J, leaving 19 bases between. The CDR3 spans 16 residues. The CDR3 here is CASSYASGQPADTIYF. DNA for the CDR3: TGTGCCAGCAGTTACGCCTCGGGACAACCGGCGGACACCATATATTTT.

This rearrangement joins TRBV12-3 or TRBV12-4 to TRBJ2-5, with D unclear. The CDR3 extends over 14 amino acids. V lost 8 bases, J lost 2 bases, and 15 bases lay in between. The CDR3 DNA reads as TGTGCCAGCCTCAGTAAAGGGCCGCAAGAGACCCAGTACTTC. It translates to CASLSKGPQETQYF.

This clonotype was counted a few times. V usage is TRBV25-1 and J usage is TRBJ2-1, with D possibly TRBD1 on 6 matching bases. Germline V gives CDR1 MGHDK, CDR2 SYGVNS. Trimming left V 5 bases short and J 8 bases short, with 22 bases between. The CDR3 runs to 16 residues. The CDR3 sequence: CASSPYGEIRGHEQFF. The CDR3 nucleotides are TGTGCCAGCAGTCCTTATGGGGAAATCAGGGGCCATGAGCAGTTCTTC.

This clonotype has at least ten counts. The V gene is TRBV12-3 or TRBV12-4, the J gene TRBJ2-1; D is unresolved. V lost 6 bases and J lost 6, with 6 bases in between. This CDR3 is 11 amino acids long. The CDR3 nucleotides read TGTGCCAGCAGGTGGGGCAATGAGCAGTTCTTC. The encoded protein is CASRWGNEQFF.

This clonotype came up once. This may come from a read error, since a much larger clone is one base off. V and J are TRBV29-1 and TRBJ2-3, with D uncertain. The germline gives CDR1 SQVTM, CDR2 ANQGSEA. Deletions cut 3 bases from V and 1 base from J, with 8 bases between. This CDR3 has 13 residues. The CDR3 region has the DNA TGCAGCGTTGAGTTGACGGGCACAGATACGCAGTATTTT. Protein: CSVELTGTDTQYF.

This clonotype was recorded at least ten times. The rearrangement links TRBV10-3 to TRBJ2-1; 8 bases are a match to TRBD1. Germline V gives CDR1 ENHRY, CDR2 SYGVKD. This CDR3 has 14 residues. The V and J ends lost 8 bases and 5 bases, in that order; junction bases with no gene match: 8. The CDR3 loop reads CAIQPGTGDNEQFF. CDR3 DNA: TGTGCCATCCAACCCGGGACAGGCGACAATGAGCAGTTCTTC.

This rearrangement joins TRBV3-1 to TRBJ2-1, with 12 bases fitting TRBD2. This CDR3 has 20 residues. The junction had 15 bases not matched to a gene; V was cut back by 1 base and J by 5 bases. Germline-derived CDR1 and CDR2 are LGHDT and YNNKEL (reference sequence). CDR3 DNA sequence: TGTGCCAGCAGCCAAGTCTCAAAGTCCCTGCTAGCGGGGGGGAACAATGAGCAGTTCTTC. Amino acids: CASSQVSKSLLAGGNNEQFF.

CDR3 loop: CASSQVGRGSNQPQHF. The CDR3 DNA follows: TGCGCCAGCAGCCAAGTGGGCAGGGGGAGCAATCAGCCCCAGCATTTT. The gene calls are TRBV4-1 and TRBJ1-5; 7 bases agree with TRBD1. Per germline, CDR1 MGHRA and CDR2 YSYEKL. V was pared by 1 base and J by 1 base, with 4 bases of the junction left unmatched. CDR3 length: 16 residues.

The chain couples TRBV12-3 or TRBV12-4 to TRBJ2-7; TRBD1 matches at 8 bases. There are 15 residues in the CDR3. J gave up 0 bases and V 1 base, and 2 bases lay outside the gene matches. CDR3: CASSLGQGYSYEQYF. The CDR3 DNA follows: TGTGCCAGCAGTTTAGGACAGGGGTACTCCTACGAGCAGTACTTC.